The clone carrying this T cell receptor beta chain was seen only a few times. Its antigen is currently unknown. Repertoires were generated with immunoSEQ multiplex PCR, while TCRdb's copy carries only in-frame clones and drops some. The sample shows about 65,000 clones, approximately 94% of them seen only once. The sample originates from a study of cytomegalovirus exposure and HLA in healthy donors. Overall study context: The approximately 670 first-cohort repertoires and the roughly 120 validation repertoires shared the same platform, a later analysis reported.

Points from the study as a whole: Cytomegalovirus association was listed for under 200 TCR beta chains.

Germline assignment: CDR1 LGHNA and CDR2 YSLEER. The CDR3 has 16 amino acids. The trim removed 0 bases at V and 6 bases at J, leaving 4 bases unmatched. Sequencing used PBMCs. The chain combines TRBV4-3 with TRBJ2-1; 11 positions match TRBD1. The clonotype was recovered from a man between 18 and 35 years old in good health and CMV-seropositive. The CDR3 DNA sequence: TGCGCCAGCAGCCAAGAATCCGGGACAGGGGGCAATGAGCAGTTCTTC. Protein sequence: CASSQESGTGGNEQFF.